Listed below are T cell receptor beta chains from one sample, sequenced in a study of T-cell memory formation after mild COVID-19. TCRdb called the 5' RACE reads again in MiXCR, with one record for every CDR3 protein. The table has 13,000 to 15,000 distinct CDR3 sequences, roughly a fifth seen once. Input material: PBMCs or a T cell subset sorted from them (not recorded which). The receptors were gathered from an adult woman who had mild COVID-19 (a few samples of this study predate the infection). Cell type and time point are not known. Both conserved end residues are part of each CDR3. The order of the fields is J gene, clone size, D gene, V gene, CDR3 DNA, CDR3 protein. The D gene is left open where the match is weak. Some rows have no size entry. The others give once, few or many, or a class for an expanded clone.

>TRBJ2-5|many|TRBD2|TRBV4-3
TGCGCCAGCAGCCAAGAGCCTAGCGGGAGGGCGTATGAGACCCAGTACTTC
CASSQEPSGRAYETQYF
>TRBJ2-1|-|TRBD2|TRBV14
TGTGCCAGCAGCCCGAAAGAGACTAGCGATGAGCAGTTCTTC
CASSPKETSDEQFF
>TRBJ2-3|many|-|TRBV6-5
TGTGCCAGCAGTTACAGAGGCACTATCACAGATACGCAGTATTTT
CASSYRGTITDTQYF
>TRBJ2-4|medium-sized|TRBD2|TRBV7-2
TGTGCCAGCAGCTTCGACACCGTCCTAGCGGGAGGGGGCAAAAACATTCAGTACTTC
CASSFDTVLAGGGKNIQYF
>TRBJ2-1|many|TRBD2|TRBV6-2/TRBV6-3
TGTGCCAGCAGTCATTATACTCGCGGGACTAGCGGGAATGAGCAGTTCTTC
CASSHYTRGTSGNEQFF
>TRBJ2-7|-|-|TRBV10-3
TGTGCCATCAGGGATACAGGAGGTCGCGAGCAGTACTTC
CAIRDTGGREQYF
>TRBJ2-1|many|-|TRBV7-3
TGTGCCAGCAGCTTAGGCCTCTGGGGCAATGAGCAGTTCTTC
CASSLGLWGNEQFF
>TRBJ1-1|many|TRBD1|TRBV4-1
TGCGCCAGCAGCCAGAATGCCGGGACAGGGCGCGGAGCTTTCTTT
CASSQNAGTGRGAFF
>TRBJ2-1|-|-|TRBV5-1
TGCGCCAGCAGCCGTGGGGCAGACTACAATGAGCAGTTCTTC
CASSRGADYNEQFF
>TRBJ2-3|many|-|TRBV24-1
TGTGCCACCAGTGACCGCAGCGGGCGGGGCACAGATACGCAGTATTTT
CATSDRSGRGTDTQYF